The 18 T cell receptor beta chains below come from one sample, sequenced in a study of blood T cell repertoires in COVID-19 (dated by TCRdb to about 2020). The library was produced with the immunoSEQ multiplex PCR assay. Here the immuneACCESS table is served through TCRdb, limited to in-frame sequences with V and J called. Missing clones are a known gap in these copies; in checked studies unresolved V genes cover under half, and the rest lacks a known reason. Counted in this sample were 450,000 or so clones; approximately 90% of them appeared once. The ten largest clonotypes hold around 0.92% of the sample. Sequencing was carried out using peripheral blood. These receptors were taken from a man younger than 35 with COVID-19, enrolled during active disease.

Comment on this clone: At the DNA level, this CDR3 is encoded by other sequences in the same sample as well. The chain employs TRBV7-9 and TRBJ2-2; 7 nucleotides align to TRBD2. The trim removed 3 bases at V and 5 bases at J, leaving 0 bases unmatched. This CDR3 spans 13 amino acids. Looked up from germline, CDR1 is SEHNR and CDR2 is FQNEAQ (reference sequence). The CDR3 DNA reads TGTGCCAGCAGCTTCGGGGGGACCGGGGAGCTGTTTTTT. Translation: CASSFGGTGELFF.

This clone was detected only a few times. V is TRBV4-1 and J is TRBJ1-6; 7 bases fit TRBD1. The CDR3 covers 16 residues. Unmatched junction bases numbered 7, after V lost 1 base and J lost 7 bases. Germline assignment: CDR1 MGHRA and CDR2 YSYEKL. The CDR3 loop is CASSQGQGPRNSPLHF. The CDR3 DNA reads TGCGCCAGCAGCCAAGGACAGGGTCCACGGAATTCACCCCTCCACTTT.

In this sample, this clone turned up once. CDR3 protein: CASSPWTGINEKLFF. In DNA, the CDR3 is TGTGCCAGCAGCCCCTGGACAGGAATAAATGAAAAACTGTTTTTT. The rearrangement links TRBV5-5 to TRBJ1-4, with TRBD1 matching 7 bases. J gave up 5 bases and V 4 bases, and 8 bases lay outside the gene matches. The CDR3 length is 15 residues. Germline V gives CDR1 SGHKS, CDR2 YYEKEE (reference sequence). Full variable domain (remainder filled in from reference TRBV5-5 and TRBJ1-4): DAGVTQSPTHLIKTRGQQVTLRCSPISGHKSVSWYQQVLGQGPQFIFQYYEKEERGRGNFPDRFSARQFPNYSSELNVNALLLGDSALYLCASSPWTGINEKLFFGSGTQLSVL.

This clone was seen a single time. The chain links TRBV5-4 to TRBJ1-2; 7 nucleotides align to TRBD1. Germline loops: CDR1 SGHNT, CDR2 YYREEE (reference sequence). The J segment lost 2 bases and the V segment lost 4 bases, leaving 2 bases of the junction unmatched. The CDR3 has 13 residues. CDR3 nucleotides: TGTGCCAGCAGCCGGGACAGCAACTATGGCTACACCTTC. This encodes CASSRDSNYGYTF.

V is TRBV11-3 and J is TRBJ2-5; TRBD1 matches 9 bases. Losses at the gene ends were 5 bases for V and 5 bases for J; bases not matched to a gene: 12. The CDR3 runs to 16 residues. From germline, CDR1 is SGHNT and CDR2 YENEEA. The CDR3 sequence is CASSGSRDRVFETQYF. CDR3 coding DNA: TGTGCCAGCAGCGGTAGCCGGGACAGGGTTTTTGAGACCCAGTACTTC.

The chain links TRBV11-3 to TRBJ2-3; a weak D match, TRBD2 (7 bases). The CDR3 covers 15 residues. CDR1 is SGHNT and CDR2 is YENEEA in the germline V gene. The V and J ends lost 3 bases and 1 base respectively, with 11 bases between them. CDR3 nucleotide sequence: TGTGCCAGCAGCTTCCCGGGGGGCCGCACAGATACGCAGTATTTT. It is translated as CASSFPGGRTDTQYF.

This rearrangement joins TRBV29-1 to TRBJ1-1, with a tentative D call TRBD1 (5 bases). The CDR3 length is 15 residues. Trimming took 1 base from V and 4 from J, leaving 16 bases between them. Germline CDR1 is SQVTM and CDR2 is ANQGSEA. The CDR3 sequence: CSVEAHSSGPTEAFF. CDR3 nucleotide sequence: TGCAGCGTTGAAGCTCACTCCTCAGGGCCCACTGAAGCTTTCTTT. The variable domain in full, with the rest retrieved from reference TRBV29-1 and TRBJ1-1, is SAVISQKPSRDICQRGTSLTIQCQVDSQVTMMFWYRQQPGQSLTLIATANQGSEATYESGFVIDKFPISRPNLTFSTLTVSNMSPEDSSIYLCSVEAHSSGPTEAFFGQGTRLTVV.

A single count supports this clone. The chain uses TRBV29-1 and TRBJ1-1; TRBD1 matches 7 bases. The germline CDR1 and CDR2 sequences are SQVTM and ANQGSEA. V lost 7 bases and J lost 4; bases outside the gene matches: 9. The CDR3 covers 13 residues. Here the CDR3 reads CSATPRGPTEAFF. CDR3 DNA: TGCAGCGCCACCCCGAGGGGGCCCACTGAAGCTTTCTTT.

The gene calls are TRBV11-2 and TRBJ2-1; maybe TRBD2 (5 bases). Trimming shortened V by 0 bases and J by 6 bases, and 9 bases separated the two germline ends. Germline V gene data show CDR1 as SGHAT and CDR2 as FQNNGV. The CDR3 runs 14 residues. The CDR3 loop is CASSLDLSVNEQFF. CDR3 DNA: TGTGCCAGCAGCTTAGATCTTAGCGTCAATGAGCAGTTCTTC.

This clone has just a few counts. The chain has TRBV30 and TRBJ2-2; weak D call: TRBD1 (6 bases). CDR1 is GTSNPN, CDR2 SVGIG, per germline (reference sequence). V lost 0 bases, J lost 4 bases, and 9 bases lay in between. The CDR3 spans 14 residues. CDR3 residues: CAWSVWGPTGELFF. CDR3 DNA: TGTGCCTGGAGTGTGTGGGGGCCCACCGGGGAGCTGTTTTTT.

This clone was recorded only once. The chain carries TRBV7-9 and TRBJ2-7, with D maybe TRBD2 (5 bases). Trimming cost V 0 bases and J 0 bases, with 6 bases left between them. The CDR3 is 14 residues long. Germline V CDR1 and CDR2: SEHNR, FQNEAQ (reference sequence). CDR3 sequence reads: CASSLAGSSYEQYF. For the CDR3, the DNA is TGTGCCAGCAGCTTAGCTGGGAGCTCCTACGAGCAGTACTTC.

CDR3 in amino acids: CASSQGTRETNEKLFF. The CDR3 DNA is TGTGCCAGCAGCCAGGGTACCCGGGAGACTAATGAAAAACTGTTTTTT. This chain joins TRBV3-1 (or the pseudogene TRBV3-2) and TRBJ1-4; no clear D gene. The CDR3 length is 16 residues. Germline CDR1 reads LGHDT; CDR2 reads YNNKEL (reference sequence). V was shortened by 3 bases and J by 2 bases, with 13 bases between the two germline ends.

CDR3 amino acids: CASSLRAGGETQYF. CDR3 in DNA: TGTGCCAGCAGTTTACGAGCGGGAGGGGAGACCCAGTACTTC. The chain couples TRBV28 to TRBJ2-5, with 10 nucleotides matching TRBD2. The CDR3 has 14 amino acids. Trimming at V came to 2 bases and at J to 5 bases, leaving 2 bases not matched to a gene. Germline lookup yields CDR1 MDHEN and CDR2 SYDVKM.

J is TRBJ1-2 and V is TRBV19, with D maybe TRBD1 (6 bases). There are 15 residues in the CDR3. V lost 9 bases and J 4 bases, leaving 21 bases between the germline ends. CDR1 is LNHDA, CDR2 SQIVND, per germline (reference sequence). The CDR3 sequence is CASTTTGPRSYGYTF. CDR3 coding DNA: TGTGCCAGCACGACTACAGGGCCAAGGAGCTATGGCTACACCTTC. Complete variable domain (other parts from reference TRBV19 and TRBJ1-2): DGGITQSPKYLFRKEGQNVTLSCEQNLNHDAMYWYRQDPGQGLRLIYYSQIVNDFQKGDIAEGYSVSREKKESFPLTVTSAQKNPTAFYLCASTTTGPRSYGYTFGSGTRLTVV.

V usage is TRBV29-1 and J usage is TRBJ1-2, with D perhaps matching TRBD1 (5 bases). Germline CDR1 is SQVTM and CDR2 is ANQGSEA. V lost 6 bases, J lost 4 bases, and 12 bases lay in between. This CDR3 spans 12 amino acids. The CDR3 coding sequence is TGCAGCGTCCTGGACACAAGCTATGGCTACACCTTC. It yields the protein CSVLDTSYGYTF.

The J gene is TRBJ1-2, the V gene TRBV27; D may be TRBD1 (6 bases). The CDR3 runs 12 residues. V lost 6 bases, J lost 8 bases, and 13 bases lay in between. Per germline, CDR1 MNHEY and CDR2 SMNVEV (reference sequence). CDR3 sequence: CASRPGAGGYTF. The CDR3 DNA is TGTGCCAGCAGGCCAGGGGCAGGAGGCTACACCTTC.

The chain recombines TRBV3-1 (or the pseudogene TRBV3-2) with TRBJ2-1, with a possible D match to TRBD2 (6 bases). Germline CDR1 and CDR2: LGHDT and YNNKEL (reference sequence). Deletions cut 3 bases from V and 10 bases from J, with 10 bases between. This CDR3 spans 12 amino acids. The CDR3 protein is CASSQTSGEQFF. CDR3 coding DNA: TGTGCCAGCAGCCAGACTAGTGGGGAGCAGTTCTTC.

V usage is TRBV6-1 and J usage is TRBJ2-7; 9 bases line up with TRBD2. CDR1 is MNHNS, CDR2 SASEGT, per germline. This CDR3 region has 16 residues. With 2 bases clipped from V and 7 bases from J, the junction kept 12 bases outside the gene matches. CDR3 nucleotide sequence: TGTGCCAGCAGTGAAAGGGTGGCGGGAGGGCCTAATGAGCAGTACTTC. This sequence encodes CASSERVAGGPNEQYF.